The 9 T cell receptor beta chains below were found in one sample sequenced in a study of shared clonotypes between healthy human individuals. The assay was immunoSEQ multiplex PCR, and TCRdb's table has in-frame clones only and misses some. Of roughly 850,000 clones listed, about 96% are singletons. Naive CD8 cells comprised CD45RO-negative, CCR7-positively selected cells, excluding terminally differentiated effector memory CD45RA+ cells. Material for sequencing was naive CD8+ T cells sorted from blood. These receptors were collected from a man aged 25-40 years in good health.

CDR3 residues: CASSPAGQGNTDTQYF. The CDR3 coding sequence is TGTGCCAGCAGCCCTGCGGGACAGGGAAACACAGATACGCAGTATTTT. The chain is built from TRBV13 and TRBJ2-3, with 9 nucleotides matching TRBD1. This CDR3 comprises 16 residues. The junction had 8 bases not matched to a gene; V was cut back by 5 bases and J by 2 bases. The germline gives CDR1 PRHDT, CDR2 FYEKMQ (reference sequence).

The V and J genes are TRBV5-4 and TRBJ2-7; a possible D gene is TRBD1 (6 bases). Trimming stripped 2 bases from V and 4 bases from J, with 19 bases between. CDR1 is SGHNT and CDR2 is YYREEE in the germline V gene (reference sequence). This CDR3 spans 16 amino acids. For the CDR3, the DNA is TGTGCCAGCAGCTTCGCGACAGGCCTAAGCCGATACGAGCAGTACTTC. Its protein is CASSFATGLSRYEQYF.

This chain links TRBV2 with TRBJ2-7; D gene unclear. V lost 7 bases and J 4 bases, leaving 17 bases between the germline ends. The CDR3 covers 14 residues. The V gene's germline CDR1 is SNHLY and CDR2 FYNNEI. The CDR3, as DNA: TGTGCCAGCACGGCCTACCAGTCTAGGTACGAGCAGTACTTC. As protein: CASTAYQSRYEQYF.

In this sample, this clone turned up once. This chain uses TRBV12-5 with TRBJ2-5; 8 bases agree with TRBD1. V was clipped by 6 bases and J by 5 bases; unmatched bases: 5. Per germline, CDR1 LGHNT and CDR2 FRNRAP. The CDR3 consists of 13 residues. For the CDR3, the DNA is TGTGCTAGTGGGACAGGGGAGGAGGAGACCCAGTACTTC. It encodes CASGTGEEETQYF.

The V call is TRBV4-2, the J call TRBJ1-3, with D tentatively TRBD1 (6 bases). V was shortened by 0 bases and J by 4 bases, with 13 bases between the two germline ends. This CDR3 comprises 16 residues. Germline V CDR1 and CDR2: LGHNA, YNFKEQ. For the CDR3, the DNA is TGTGCCAGCAGCCAAGATGGAACAGGGAAAGGAAACACCATATATTTT. Amino acid sequence: CASSQDGTGKGNTIYF.

The V gene is TRBV29-1, the J gene TRBJ2-7, with 9 bases fitting TRBD1. This CDR3 is 13 amino acids long. Germline V CDR1 and CDR2: SQVTM, ANQGSEA. Germline trimming cut 7 bases from V and 4 bases from J; bases unmatched to any gene: 8. Written as DNA, the CDR3 is TGCAGCGCTAGTGACAGGGGGTCTTACGAGCAGTACTTC. This codes for CSASDRGSYEQYF.

The rearrangement joins TRBV5-1 to TRBJ2-7, with a tentative D call TRBD1 (6 bases). V was cut by 3 bases and J by 0 bases, with 13 bases left in between. This CDR3 comprises 15 residues. The germline gives CDR1 SGHRS, CDR2 YFSETQ. CDR3 sequence: CASSYLRDTSYEQYF. Here the CDR3 DNA reads TGCGCCAGCAGCTACCTCCGGGACACCTCCTACGAGCAGTACTTC.

The chain carries TRBV5-5 and TRBJ2-7, with D unresolved. The CDR3 runs 13 residues. Germline CDR1 SGHKS, CDR2 YYEKEE (reference sequence). Trimming took 0 bases from V and 0 from J, leaving 4 bases between them. This CDR3 is CASSLAPSYEQYF. In DNA, the CDR3 is TGTGCCAGCAGCTTGGCGCCCTCCTACGAGCAGTACTTC.

The gene calls are TRBV5-1 and TRBJ2-7; 7 positions match TRBD2. CDR3 length: 17 residues. The V gene end was trimmed by 0 bases and the J gene end by 3 bases; junction bases not matched to a gene: 12. Germline V gene data show CDR1 as SGHRS and CDR2 as YFSETQ. In nucleotides, the CDR3 is TGCGCCAGCAGCTTGGAGCCGATTGATCGCGGGAGCTACGAGCAGTACTTC. Its protein product is CASSLEPIDRGSYEQYF.